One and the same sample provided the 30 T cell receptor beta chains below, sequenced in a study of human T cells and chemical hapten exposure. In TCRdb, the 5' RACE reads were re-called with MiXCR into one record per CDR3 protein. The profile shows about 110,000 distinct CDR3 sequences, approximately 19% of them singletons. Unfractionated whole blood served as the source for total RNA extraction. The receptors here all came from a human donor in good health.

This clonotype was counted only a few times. The DNA for the CDR3 is TGTGCCAGCAGTTCCCCGGCAGGGGGGGTCTATGGCTACACCTTC. Translating it yields CASSSPAGGVYGYTF. The chain uses TRBV12-3 or TRBV12-4 and TRBJ1-2; 7 nucleotides line up with TRBD1. The CDR3 is 15 residues long. V gave up 4 bases and J gave up 4 bases; unmatched junction bases: 9.

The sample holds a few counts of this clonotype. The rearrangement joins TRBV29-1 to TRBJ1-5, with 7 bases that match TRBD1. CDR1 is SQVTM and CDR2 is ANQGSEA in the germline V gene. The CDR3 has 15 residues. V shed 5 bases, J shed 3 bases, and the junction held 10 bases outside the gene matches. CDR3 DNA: TGCAGCGTTATTGTTCCCGGGACAGACAATCAGCCCCAGCATTTT. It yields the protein CSVIVPGTDNQPQHF.

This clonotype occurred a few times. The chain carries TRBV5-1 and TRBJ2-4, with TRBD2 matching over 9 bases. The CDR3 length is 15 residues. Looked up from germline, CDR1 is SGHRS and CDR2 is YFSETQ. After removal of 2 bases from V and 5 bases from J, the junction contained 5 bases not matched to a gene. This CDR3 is CASSLHSGRENIQYF. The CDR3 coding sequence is TGCGCCAGCAGCTTACATAGCGGGAGAGAAAACATTCAGTACTTC.

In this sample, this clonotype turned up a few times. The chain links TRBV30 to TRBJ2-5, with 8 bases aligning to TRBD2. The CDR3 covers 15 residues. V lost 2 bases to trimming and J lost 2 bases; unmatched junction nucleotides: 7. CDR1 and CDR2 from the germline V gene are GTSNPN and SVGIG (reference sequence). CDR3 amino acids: CAWSNLAGPQETQYF. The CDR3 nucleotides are TGTGCCTGGAGTAACCTAGCGGGTCCACAAGAGACCCAGTACTTC.

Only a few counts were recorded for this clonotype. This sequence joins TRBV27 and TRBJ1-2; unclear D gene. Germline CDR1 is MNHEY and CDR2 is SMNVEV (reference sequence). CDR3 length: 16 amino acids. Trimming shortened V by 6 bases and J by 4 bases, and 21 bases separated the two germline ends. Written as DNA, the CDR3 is TGTGCCAGCAGATCTTTAGCAGTGGGCATTGTCTATGGCTACACCTTC. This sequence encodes CASRSLAVGIVYGYTF.

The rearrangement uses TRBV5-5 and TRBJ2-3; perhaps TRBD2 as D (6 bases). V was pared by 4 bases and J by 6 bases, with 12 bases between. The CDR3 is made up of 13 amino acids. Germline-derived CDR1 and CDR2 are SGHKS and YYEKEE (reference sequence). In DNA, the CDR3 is TGTGCCAGCAGCCCGGGGACTGTGGATACGCAGTATTTT. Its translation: CASSPGTVDTQYF.

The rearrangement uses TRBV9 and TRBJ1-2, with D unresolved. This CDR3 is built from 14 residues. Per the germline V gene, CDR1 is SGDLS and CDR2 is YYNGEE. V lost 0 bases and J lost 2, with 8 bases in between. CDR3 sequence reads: CASSVVGRNYGYTF. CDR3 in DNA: TGTGCCAGCAGCGTAGTCGGGAGGAACTATGGCTACACCTTC.

CDR3 DNA sequence: TGCGCCAGCAGCGTGAGGGGAGTCACAGATACGCAGTATTTT. Its translation is CASSVRGVTDTQYF. The V and J genes are TRBV5-1 and TRBJ2-3, with D perhaps matching TRBD1 or TRBD2 (5 bases each). Trimming took off 4 bases at V and 2 bases at J, with 11 bases between the two ends. This CDR3 is 14 amino acids long. Germline CDR1 and CDR2: SGHRS and YFSETQ.

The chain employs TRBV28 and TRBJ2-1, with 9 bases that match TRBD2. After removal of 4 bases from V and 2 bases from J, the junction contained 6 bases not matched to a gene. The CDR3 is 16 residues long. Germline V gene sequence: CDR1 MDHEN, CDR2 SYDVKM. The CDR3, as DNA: TGTGCCAGCAGTTCCCAGGGCGGGGGGGCCTACAATGAGCAGTTCTTC. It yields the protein CASSSQGGGAYNEQFF. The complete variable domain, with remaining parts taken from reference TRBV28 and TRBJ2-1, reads DVKVTQSSRYLVKRTGEKVFLECVQDMDHENMFWYRQDPGLGLRLIYFSYDVKMKEKGDIPEGYSVSREKKERFSLILESASTNQTSMYLCASSSQGGGAYNEQFFGPGTRLTVL.

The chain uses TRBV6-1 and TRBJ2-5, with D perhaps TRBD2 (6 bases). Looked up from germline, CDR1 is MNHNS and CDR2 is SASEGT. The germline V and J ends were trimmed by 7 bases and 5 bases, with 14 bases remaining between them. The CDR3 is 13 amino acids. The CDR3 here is CASKARAGETQYF. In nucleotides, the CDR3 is TGTGCCAGCAAGGCCCGCGCGGGGGAGACCCAGTACTTC.

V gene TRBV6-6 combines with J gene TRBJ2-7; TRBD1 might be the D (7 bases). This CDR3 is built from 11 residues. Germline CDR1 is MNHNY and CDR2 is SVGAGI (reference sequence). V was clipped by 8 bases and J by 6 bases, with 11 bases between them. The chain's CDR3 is CASDQGGEQYF. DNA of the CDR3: TGTGCCAGCGATCAGGGGGGCGAGCAGTACTTC.

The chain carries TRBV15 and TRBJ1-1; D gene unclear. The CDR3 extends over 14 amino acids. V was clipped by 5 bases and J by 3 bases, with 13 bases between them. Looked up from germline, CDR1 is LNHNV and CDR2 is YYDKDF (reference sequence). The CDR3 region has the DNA TGTGCCACCAGCTGGGCAAGGCAGGACACTGAAGCTTTCTTT. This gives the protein CATSWARQDTEAFF.

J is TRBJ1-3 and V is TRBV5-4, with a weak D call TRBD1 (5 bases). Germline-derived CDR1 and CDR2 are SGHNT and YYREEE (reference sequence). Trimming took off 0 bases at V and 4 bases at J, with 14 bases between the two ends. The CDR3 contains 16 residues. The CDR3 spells CASSLAAGIEGNTIYF. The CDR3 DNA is TGTGCCAGCAGCTTGGCCGCAGGGATAGAAGGAAACACCATATATTTT.

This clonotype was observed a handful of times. The CDR3 reads CASTAGTGSSKAQHF. The CDR3 region has the DNA TGTGCCAGCACCGCCGGGACAGGCTCTTCTAAAGCCCAGCATTTT. The chain has TRBV28 and TRBJ1-5; 8 bases line up with TRBD1. The CDR3 covers 15 residues. After removal of 7 bases from V and 11 bases from J, the junction contained 16 bases not matched to a gene. Per germline, CDR1 MDHEN and CDR2 SYDVKM.

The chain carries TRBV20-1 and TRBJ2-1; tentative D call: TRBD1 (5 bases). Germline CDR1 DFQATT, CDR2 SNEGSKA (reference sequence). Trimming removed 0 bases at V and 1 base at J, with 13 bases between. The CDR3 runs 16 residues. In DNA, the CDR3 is TGCAGTGCTAGAGACCCCGCCAGGGAATCCTACAATGAGCAGTTCTTC. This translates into CSARDPARESYNEQFF.

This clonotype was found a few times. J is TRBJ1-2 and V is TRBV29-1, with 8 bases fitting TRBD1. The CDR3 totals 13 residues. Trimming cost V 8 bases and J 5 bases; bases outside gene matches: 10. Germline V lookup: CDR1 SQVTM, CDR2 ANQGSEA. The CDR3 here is CSTPPDRGYGYTF. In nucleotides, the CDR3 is TGCAGCACACCGCCTGACAGGGGTTATGGCTACACCTTC.

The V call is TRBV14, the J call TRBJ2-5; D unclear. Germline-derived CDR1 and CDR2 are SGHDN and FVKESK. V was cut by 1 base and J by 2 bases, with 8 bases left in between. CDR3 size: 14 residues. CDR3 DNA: TGTGCCAGCAGCCAAGTTGGGCGGCAAGAGACCCAGTACTTC. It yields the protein CASSQVGRQETQYF.

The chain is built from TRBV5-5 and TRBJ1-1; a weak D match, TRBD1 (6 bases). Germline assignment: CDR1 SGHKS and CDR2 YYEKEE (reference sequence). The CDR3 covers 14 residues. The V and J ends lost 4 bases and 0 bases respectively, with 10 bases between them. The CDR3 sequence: CASSPGQMNTEAFF. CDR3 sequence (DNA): TGTGCCAGCAGCCCTGGACAGATGAACACTGAAGCTTTCTTT.

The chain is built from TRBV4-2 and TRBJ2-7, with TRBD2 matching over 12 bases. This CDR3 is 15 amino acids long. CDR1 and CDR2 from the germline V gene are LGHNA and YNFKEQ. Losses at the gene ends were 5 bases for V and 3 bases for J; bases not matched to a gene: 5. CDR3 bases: TGTGCCAGCAGCTCCCGGACTAGCGGGAACTACGAGCAGTACTTC. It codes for CASSSRTSGNYEQYF.

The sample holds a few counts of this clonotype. CDR3 region: CASSPQGVTEAFF. The CDR3 DNA reads TGTGCCAGCAGCCCACAAGGGGTCACTGAAGCTTTCTTT. This chain links TRBV7-3 with TRBJ1-1, with D maybe TRBD1 (5 bases). The germline CDR1 and CDR2 sequences are SGHTA and FQGTGA. The CDR3 runs to 13 residues. Trimming shortened V by 5 bases and J by 4 bases, and 11 bases separated the two germline ends.

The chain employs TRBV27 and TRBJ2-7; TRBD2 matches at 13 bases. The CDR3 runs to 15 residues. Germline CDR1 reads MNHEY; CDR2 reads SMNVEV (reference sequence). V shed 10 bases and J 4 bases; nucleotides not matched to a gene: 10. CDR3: CATRPMTSGRYEQYF. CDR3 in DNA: TGTGCCACCCGCCCCATGACTAGCGGGAGGTACGAGCAGTACTTC.

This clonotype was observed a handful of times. DNA for the CDR3: TGTGCCAGCAGCTCCGACTCCTCTGGAAACACCATATATTTT. Amino acids: CASSSDSSGNTIYF. This chain joins TRBV7-3 and TRBJ1-3; D not certain. The germline V gene has CDR1 SGHTA and CDR2 FQGTGA. Trimming removed 4 bases from V and 0 bases from J, with 7 bases in between. The CDR3 is 14 amino acids.

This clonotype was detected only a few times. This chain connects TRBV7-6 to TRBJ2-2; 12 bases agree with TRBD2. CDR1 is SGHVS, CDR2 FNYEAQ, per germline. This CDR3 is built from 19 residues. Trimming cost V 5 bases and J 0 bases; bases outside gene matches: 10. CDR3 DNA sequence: TGTGCCAGCAGCCTCAGACTAGCGGGGGCCTACGCGAACACCGGGGAGCTGTTTTTT. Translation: CASSLRLAGAYANTGELFF.

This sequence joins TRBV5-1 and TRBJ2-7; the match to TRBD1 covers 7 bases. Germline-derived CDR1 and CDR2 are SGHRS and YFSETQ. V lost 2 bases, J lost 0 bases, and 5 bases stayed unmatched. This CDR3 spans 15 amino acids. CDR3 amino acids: CASSFGTESSYEQYF. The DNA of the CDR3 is TGCGCCAGCAGCTTTGGGACAGAGAGCTCCTACGAGCAGTACTTC.

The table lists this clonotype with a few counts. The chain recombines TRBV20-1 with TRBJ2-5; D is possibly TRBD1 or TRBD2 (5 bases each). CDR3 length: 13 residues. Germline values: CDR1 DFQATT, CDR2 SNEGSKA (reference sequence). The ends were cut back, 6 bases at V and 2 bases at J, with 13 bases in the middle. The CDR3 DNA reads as TGCAGTGCCCGGGACGGATATCAAGAGACCCAGTACTTC. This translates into CSARDGYQETQYF.

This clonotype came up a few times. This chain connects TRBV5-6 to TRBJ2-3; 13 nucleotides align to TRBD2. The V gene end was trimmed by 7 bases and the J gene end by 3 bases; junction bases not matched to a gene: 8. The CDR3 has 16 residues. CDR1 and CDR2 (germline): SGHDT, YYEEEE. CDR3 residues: CASDRLTSGRTDTQYF. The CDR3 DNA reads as TGTGCCAGCGACCGGTTGACTAGCGGGAGGACAGATACGCAGTATTTT.

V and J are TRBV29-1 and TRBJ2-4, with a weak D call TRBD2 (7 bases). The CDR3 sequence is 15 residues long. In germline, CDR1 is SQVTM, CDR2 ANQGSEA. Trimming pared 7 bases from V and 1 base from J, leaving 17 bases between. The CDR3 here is CSAFSGEGAKNIQYF. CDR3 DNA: TGCAGCGCCTTTTCAGGGGAGGGGGCCAAAAACATTCAGTACTTC.

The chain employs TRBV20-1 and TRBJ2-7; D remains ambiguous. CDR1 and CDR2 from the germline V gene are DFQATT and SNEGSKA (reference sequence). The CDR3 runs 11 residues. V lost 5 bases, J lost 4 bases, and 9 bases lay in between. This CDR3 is CSARTGYEQYF. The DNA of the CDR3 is TGCAGTGCTCGGACCGGGTACGAGCAGTACTTC.

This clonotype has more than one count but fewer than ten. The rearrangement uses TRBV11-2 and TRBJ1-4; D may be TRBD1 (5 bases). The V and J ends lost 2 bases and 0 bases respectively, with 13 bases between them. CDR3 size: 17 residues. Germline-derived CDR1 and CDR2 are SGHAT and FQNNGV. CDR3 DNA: TGTGCCAGCAGCTTAAGGGGAGCACCAGCAACTAATGAAAAACTGTTTTTT. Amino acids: CASSLRGAPATNEKLFF. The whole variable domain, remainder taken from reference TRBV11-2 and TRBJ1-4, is EAGVAQSPRYKIIEKRQSVAFWCNPISGHATLYWYQQILGQGPKLLIQFQNNGVVDDSQLPKDRFSAERLKGVDSTLKIQPAKLEDSAVYLCASSLRGAPATNEKLFFGSGTQLSVL.

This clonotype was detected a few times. The CDR3 coding sequence is TGTGCCAGCAGCCAAACGGGACTTGCCCTGACAGCCTCCTACGAGCAGTACTTC. Amino acid sequence: CASSQTGLALTASYEQYF. The genes are TRBV4-2 and TRBJ2-7; D may be TRBD2 (6 bases). Trimming shortened V by 2 bases and J by 0 bases, and 20 bases separated the two germline ends. The V gene's germline CDR1 is LGHNA and CDR2 YNFKEQ. This CDR3 is 18 amino acids long.